Shown below are 17 T cell receptor beta chains from a single sample sequenced in a study of cytomegalovirus exposure and HLA in healthy donors. The PCR had 60 Vbeta and 13 Jbeta primers. Sequencing was performed with immunoSEQ multiplex PCR; in TCRdb, only in-frame clones are kept and a portion is missing. Of around 130,000 clones in the sample, around 77% are singletons; the top ten hold roughly 1.2%. The sequenced sample consisted of PBMCs. The source is a man over 45 in good health and CMV-seronegative.

The chain combines TRBV28 with TRBJ1-1; no definite D call. V lost 5 bases, J lost 1 base, and 14 bases lay in between. Germline values: CDR1 MDHEN, CDR2 SYDVKM. The CDR3 sequence is 15 residues long. The CDR3 DNA reads as TGTGCCAGCAGTGGGCCGGGGTGGGGGAACACTGAAGCTTTCTTT. Translating it yields CASSGPGWGNTEAFF.

This clone was observed a handful of times. The rearrangement uses TRBV6-5 and TRBJ2-7; TRBD1 matches at 10 bases. The length of the CDR3 is 15 residues. Germline V gene sequence: CDR1 MNHEY, CDR2 SVGAGI. J was trimmed by 4 bases and V by 2 bases; bases with no gene match: 5. CDR3 sequence: CASSYDPGQGYEQYF. The CDR3 DNA is TGTGCCAGCAGTTACGACCCGGGACAGGGGTACGAGCAGTACTTC.

The chain joins TRBV5-1 to TRBJ1-1, with TRBD1 identical over 8 bases. Trimming cost V 4 bases and J 1 base; bases outside gene matches: 3. Germline V gene sequence: CDR1 SGHRS, CDR2 YFSETQ. The CDR3 contains 14 residues. The CDR3 sequence: CASSVGTGNTEAFF. As DNA, the CDR3 is TGCGCCAGCAGCGTTGGGACAGGGAACACTGAAGCTTTCTTT.

The V call is TRBV15, the J call TRBJ2-2, with D possibly TRBD1 on 5 matching bases. CDR1 is LNHNV, CDR2 YYDKDF, per germline (reference sequence). Trimming shortened V by 0 bases and J by 4 bases, and 12 bases separated the two germline ends. The CDR3 consists of 16 residues. As DNA, the CDR3 is TGTGCCACCAGCAGAGATGGGGCGGAGCTCACCGGGGAGCTGTTTTTT. Its protein is CATSRDGAELTGELFF.

The rearrangement uses TRBV6-1 and TRBJ1-2; D remains unclear. The CDR3 has 15 amino acids. CDR1 and CDR2 from the germline V gene are MNHNS and SASEGT. The germline V and J ends were trimmed by 0 bases and 3 bases, with 11 bases remaining between them. CDR3 sequence reads: CASSEAREGYYGYTF. In DNA form, the CDR3 reads TGTGCCAGCAGTGAAGCGCGGGAGGGTTACTATGGCTACACCTTC.

The chain links TRBV7-8 to TRBJ1-1; possibly TRBD1 for D (5 bases). CDR3 length: 16 residues. Germline V gene data show CDR1 as SGHVS and CDR2 as FQNEAQ. V was clipped by 0 bases and J by 6 bases, with 17 bases between them. CDR3: CASSLAGRDQGAEAFF. As DNA, the CDR3 is TGTGCCAGCAGCTTAGCCGGGCGGGACCAGGGCGCTGAAGCTTTCTTT.

This clone was found once. The V call is TRBV7-9, the J call TRBJ2-5, with 10 bases aligning to TRBD1. Germline CDR1 is SEHNR and CDR2 is FQNEAQ (reference sequence). The CDR3 loop spans 14 amino acids. V trimming: 3 bases; J trimming: 4 bases; junction bases outside the gene matches: 2. In nucleotides, the CDR3 is TGTGCCAGCAGCTTCAGGACAGGGGGAGAGACCCAGTACTTC. Its translation: CASSFRTGGETQYF. The entire variable domain, with the rest obtained from reference TRBV7-9 and TRBJ2-5, is as follows: DTGVSQNPRHKITKRGQNVTFRCDPISEHNRLYWYRQTLGQGPEFLTYFQNEAQLEKSRLLSDRFSAERPKGSFSTLEIQRTEQGDSAMYLCASSFRTGGETQYFGPGTRLLVL.

This CDR3 is CASSTRLSSYNEQFF. The CDR3 bases are TGTGCCAGCAGCACGCGATTGAGCTCCTACAATGAGCAGTTCTTC. This sequence joins TRBV11-2 and TRBJ2-1; no firm D call. This CDR3 comprises 15 residues. Trimming cost V 5 bases and J 0 bases, with 11 bases left between them. Germline loops: CDR1 SGHAT, CDR2 FQNNGV.

The chain links TRBV5-6 to TRBJ2-7, with 10 bases lining up with TRBD2. Germline V lookup: CDR1 SGHDT, CDR2 YYEEEE. V trimming: 0 bases; J trimming: 3 bases; junction bases outside the gene matches: 6. The CDR3 has 16 amino acids. CDR3 residues: CASSLGRVAGGYEQYF. The CDR3 DNA reads TGTGCCAGCAGCTTGGGCCGGGTAGCGGGAGGCTACGAGCAGTACTTC.

J is TRBJ1-4 and V is TRBV6-5; D not certain. Deletions cut 6 bases from V and 14 bases from J, with 16 bases between. Germline V gene lookup returns CDR1 MNHEY and CDR2 SVGAGI. The CDR3 is 12 residues long. The CDR3: CASSPSSQELFF. The CDR3 region has the DNA TGTGCCAGCAGCCCCTCGAGCCAAGAGCTGTTTTTT.

The chain has TRBV11-2 and TRBJ2-7, with D maybe TRBD2 (6 bases). Trimming left V 5 bases short and J 2 bases short, with 16 bases between. This CDR3 spans 15 amino acids. CDR1 is SGHAT and CDR2 is FQNNGV in the germline V gene. For the CDR3, the DNA is TGTGCCAGCAGCCCGGAGGGGCGAGGGCCCTACGAGCAGTACTTC. This gives the protein CASSPEGRGPYEQYF.

The V and J genes are TRBV30 and TRBJ1-1; no definite D call. V gave up 2 bases and J gave up 2 bases, with 9 bases separating them. CDR3 length: 13 amino acids. CDR1 is GTSNPN and CDR2 is SVGIG in the germline V gene (reference sequence). CDR3 amino acids: CAWSRTENTEAFF. CDR3 sequence (DNA): TGTGCCTGGAGTCGAACTGAAAACACTGAAGCTTTCTTT.

The V call is TRBV6-4, the J call TRBJ2-1, with TRBD2 identical over 14 bases. V shed 4 bases, J shed 6 bases, and the junction held 2 bases outside the gene matches. This CDR3 spans 15 amino acids. CDR1 MRHNA and CDR2 SNTAGT come from the germline V gene. CDR3 nucleotides: TGTGCCAGCAGTGGACTAGCGGGAGGGGTCAATGAGCAGTTCTTC. Protein product: CASSGLAGGVNEQFF.

The V call is TRBV9, the J call TRBJ2-2; no definite D call. Germline V gives CDR1 SGDLS, CDR2 YYNGEE. The CDR3 totals 16 residues. Trimming stripped 6 bases from V and 0 bases from J, with 15 bases between. The DNA of the CDR3 is TGTGCCAGCACCAAGCGCGAACGGGCGAACACCGGGGAGCTGTTTTTT. This sequence encodes CASTKRERANTGELFF.

This chain links TRBV7-9 with TRBJ2-6; unclear D gene. CDR1 is SEHNR and CDR2 is FQNEAQ in the germline V gene (reference sequence). Trimming pared 1 base from V and 0 bases from J, leaving 4 bases between. The CDR3 is 15 amino acids. CDR3 in amino acids: CASSLGSSGANVLTF. CDR3 sequence (DNA): TGTGCCAGCAGCTTAGGGAGCTCTGGGGCCAACGTCCTGACTTTC.

The chain couples TRBV7-2 to TRBJ1-3; D is perhaps TRBD1 (5 bases). Germline V CDR1 and CDR2: SGHTA, FQGNSA. This CDR3 has 14 residues. V was cut by 5 bases and J by 4 bases, with 12 bases left in between. CDR3 DNA: TGTGCCAGCAGCCCCCTCAGGGCAGGAAACACCATATATTTT. Translated, it gives CASSPLRAGNTIYF.

The rearrangement links TRBV28 to TRBJ2-7; TRBD1 might be the D (5 bases). Germline V gene lookup returns CDR1 MDHEN and CDR2 SYDVKM. Trimming shortened V by 5 bases and J by 3 bases, and 8 bases separated the two germline ends. The CDR3 runs to 12 residues. DNA for the CDR3: TGTGCCAGCAGTGAAACAGGCTACGAGCAGTACTTC. As protein: CASSETGYEQYF.